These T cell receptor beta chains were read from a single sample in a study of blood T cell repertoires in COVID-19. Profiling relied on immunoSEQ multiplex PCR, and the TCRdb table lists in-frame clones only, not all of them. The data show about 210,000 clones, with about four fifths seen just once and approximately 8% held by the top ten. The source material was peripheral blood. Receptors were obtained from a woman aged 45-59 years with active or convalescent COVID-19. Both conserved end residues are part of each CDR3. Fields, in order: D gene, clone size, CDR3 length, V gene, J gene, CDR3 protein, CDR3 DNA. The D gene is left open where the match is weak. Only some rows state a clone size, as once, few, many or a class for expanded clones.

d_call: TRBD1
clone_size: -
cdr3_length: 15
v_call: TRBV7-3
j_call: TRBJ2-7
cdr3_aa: CASSYRQGPAYEQYF
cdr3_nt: TGTGCCAGCAGCTACAGACAGGGGCCCGCCTACGAGCAGTACTTC

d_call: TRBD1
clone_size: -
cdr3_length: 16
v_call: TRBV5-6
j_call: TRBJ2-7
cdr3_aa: CASSQAGRGLPYEQYF
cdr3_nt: TGTGCCAGCAGCCAGGCGGGCAGGGGGCTACCCTACGAGCAGTACTTC

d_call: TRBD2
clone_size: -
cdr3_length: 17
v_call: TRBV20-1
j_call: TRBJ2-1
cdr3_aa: CSASASGRVSSYNEQFF
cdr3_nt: TGCAGTGCTAGTGCTAGCGGGAGGGTCAGCTCCTACAATGAGCAGTTCTTC

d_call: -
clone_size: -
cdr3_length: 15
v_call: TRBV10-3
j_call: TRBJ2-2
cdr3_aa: CAISDTSANTGELFF
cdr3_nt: TGTGCCATCAGCGACACATCAGCGAACACCGGGGAGCTGTTTTTT

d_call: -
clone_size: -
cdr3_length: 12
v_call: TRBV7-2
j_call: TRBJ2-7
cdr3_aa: CASSRFSGNPYF
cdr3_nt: TGTGCCAGCAGCCGATTCTCAGGTAATCCGTACTTC

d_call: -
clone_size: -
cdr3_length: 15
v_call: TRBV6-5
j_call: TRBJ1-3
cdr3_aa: CASRRTDFSGNTIYF
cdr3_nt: TGTGCCAGCAGACGGACGGACTTTTCTGGAAACACCATATATTTT

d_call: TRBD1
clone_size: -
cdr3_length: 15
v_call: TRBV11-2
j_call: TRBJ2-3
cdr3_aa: CASSFDRVVSDTQYF
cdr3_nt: TGTGCCAGCAGCTTCGACAGGGTAGTATCGGATACGCAGTATTTT

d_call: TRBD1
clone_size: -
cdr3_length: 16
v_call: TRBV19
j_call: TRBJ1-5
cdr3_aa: CASSIIPRDRDQPQHF
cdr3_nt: TGTGCCAGTAGTATTATACCTAGGGACAGGGATCAGCCCCAGCATTTT

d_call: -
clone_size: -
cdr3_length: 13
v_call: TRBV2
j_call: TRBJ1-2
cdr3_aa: CASSAAGRYGYTF
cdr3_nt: TGTGCCAGCAGTGCCGCAGGGAGGTATGGCTACACCTTC

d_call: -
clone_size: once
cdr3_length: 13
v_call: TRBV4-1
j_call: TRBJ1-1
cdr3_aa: CASSQDPQGEAFF
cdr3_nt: TGCGCCAGCAGCCAAGATCCTCAGGGTGAAGCTTTCTTT

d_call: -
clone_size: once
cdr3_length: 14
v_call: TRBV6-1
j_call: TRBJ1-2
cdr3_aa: CASSSLEFLYGYTF
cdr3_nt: TGTGCCAGCAGTTCTCTGGAGTTTCTATATGGCTACACCTTC

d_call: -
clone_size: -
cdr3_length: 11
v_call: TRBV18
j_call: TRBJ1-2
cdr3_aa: CASSSGSSYTF
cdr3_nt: TGTGCCAGCTCAAGCGGGTCGAGCTACACCTTC

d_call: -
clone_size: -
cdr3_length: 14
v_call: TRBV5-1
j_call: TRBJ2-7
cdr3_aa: CASSLVSATYEQYF
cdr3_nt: TGCGCCAGCAGCTTGGTGAGCGCAACCTACGAGCAGTACTTC

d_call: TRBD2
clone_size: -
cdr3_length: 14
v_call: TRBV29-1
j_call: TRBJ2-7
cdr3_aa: CSADGLAGEYEQYF
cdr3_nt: TGCAGCGCCGATGGACTAGCGGGAGAATACGAGCAGTACTTC

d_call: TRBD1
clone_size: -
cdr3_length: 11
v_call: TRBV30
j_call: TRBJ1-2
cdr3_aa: CASDRGDGYTF
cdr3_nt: TGTGCCTCGGACAGGGGGGATGGCTACACCTTC

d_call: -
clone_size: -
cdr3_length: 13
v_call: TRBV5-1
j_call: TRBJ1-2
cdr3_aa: CASTQLSGYGYTF
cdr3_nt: TGCGCCAGCACCCAATTGTCGGGCTATGGCTACACCTTC

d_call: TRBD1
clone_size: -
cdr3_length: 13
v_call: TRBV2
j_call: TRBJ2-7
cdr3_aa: CASGTVPLYEQYF
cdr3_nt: TGTGCCAGCGGGACAGTCCCTCTCTACGAGCAGTACTTC

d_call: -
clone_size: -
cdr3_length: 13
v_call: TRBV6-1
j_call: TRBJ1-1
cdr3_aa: CASSEWDKFGAFF
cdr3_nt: TGTGCCAGCAGTGAATGGGACAAGTTTGGGGCTTTCTTT

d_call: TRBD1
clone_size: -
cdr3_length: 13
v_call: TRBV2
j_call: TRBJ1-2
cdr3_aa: CASSEETGQGYTF
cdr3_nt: TGTGCCAGCAGTGAAGAGACAGGGCAAGGCTACACCTTC

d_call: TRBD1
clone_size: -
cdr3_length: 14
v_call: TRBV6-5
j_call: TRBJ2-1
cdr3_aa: CASTQGEAHNEQFF
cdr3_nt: TGTGCCAGCACACAGGGGGAGGCCCACAATGAGCAGTTCTTC

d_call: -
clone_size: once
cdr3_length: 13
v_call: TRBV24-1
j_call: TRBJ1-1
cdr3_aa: CATSGEGGAEAFF
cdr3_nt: TGTGCCACCAGTGGAGAGGGCGGGGCTGAAGCTTTCTTT

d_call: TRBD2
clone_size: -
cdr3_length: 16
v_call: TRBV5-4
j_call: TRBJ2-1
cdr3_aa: CASSPGLAVNYNEQFF
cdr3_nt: TGTGCCAGCAGCCCCGGACTAGCGGTTAACTACAATGAGCAGTTCTTC

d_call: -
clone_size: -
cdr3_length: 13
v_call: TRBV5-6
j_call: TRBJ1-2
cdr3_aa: CASSSQPGTGYTF
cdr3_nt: TGTGCCAGCAGCTCGCAACCGGGGACAGGCTACACCTTC

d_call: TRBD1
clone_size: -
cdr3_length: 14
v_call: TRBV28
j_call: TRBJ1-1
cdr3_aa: CASSLDRGGTEAFF
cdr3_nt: TGTGCCAGCAGTTTAGACAGGGGCGGCACTGAAGCTTTCTTT

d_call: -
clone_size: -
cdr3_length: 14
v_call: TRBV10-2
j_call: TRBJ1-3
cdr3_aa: CASSLKGPGNTIYF
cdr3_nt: TGCGCCAGCAGCCTCAAGGGGCCTGGAAACACCATATATTTT

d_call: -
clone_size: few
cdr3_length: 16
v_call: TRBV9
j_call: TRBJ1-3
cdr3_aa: CASSVKASTSGNTIYF
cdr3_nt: TGTGCCAGCAGCGTTAAAGCCTCCACCTCTGGAAACACCATATATTTT